This entry is about one T cell receptor (beta chain). The data derive from a study of blood T cell repertoires in COVID-19. V trimming: 5 bases; J trimming: 8 bases; junction bases outside the gene matches: 11. Germline V gene data show CDR1 as SGHTA and CDR2 as FQGTGA. CDR3 length: 14 amino acids. The data were produced by immunoSEQ multiplex PCR, yet TCRdb's version contains in-frame clones alone and is incomplete. Here the sample spans about 180,000 clones, approximately 85% being singletons. This receptor was taken from a woman of 80 years or more with acute or convalescent COVID-19. The chain links TRBV7-3 to TRBJ1-2; TRBD1 agrees at 7 bases. The material sequenced was peripheral blood. DNA of the CDR3: TGTGCCAGCAGCAAACAGGGGACTCGGGAGGGCTACACCTTC. Residues: CASSKQGTREGYTF.